The following is a T cell receptor beta chain sequence with its context. Its antigen is undetermined. Described time point: pre-sensitization, week 0. The treatment here: therapeutic diphenylcyclopropenone sensitization with weekly scalp DPC. The data were obtained in a study of human T cells and chemical hapten exposure. The V gene's germline CDR1 is MNHEY and CDR2 SVGEGT. Unmatched junction bases numbered 13, after V lost 6 bases and J lost 4 bases. There are 17 residues in the CDR3. The library put unique molecular identifiers onto individual cDNA molecules. TCRdb passed the RACE reads through MiXCR, listing each CDR3 protein once. The profile shows about 80,000 distinct CDR3 sequences, 12% to 15% of them singletons. Findings and caveats of the study: Versus controls, significantly more large CDR3 similarity clusters arose from expanded TCRs.

The receptor's source is a woman in her fifties or sixties with alopecia areata. Some clones in this sample may be carry-over from other donors' samples. V is TRBV6-2 or TRBV6-3 and J is TRBJ2-1; 9 bases are a match to TRBD2. Sample: whole blood, taken in connection with sensitization to the hapten diphenylcyclopropenone (DPC). CDR3 loop: CASRTIRLAEEYNEQFF. For the CDR3, the DNA is TGTGCCAGCAGGACAATCAGACTAGCGGAGGAGTACAATGAGCAGTTCTTC.